These 21 T cell receptor delta chains share one sample of origin, sequenced in a study of DNA immune sequencing with unique molecular identifiers. Genomic DNA underwent 32-plex PCR targeting all 8 TRDV and 4 TRDJ genes. A 12-nucleotide UMI was added during approximately 3 barcoding PCR cycles before adapter PCR. TCRdb called clones from the multiplex PCR reads again using CATT. The sample yields around 5,200 delta-chain clones, approximately 11% seen once. Sequenced input: gamma-delta T cells enriched from blood buffy coat, or unenriched PBMCs (not recorded which). The receptor set was obtained from a human donor in good health.

This clone was observed at least ten times. This rearrangement joins TRDV2 to TRDJ1; 8 nucleotides line up with TRDD3. CDR1 is GEAIGNYY and CDR2 is EKD in the germline V gene. J gave up 3 bases and V 2 bases, and 10 bases lay outside the gene matches. The CDR3 loop spans 16 amino acids. The CDR3 spells CACDMVGDSQADKLIF. The CDR3 nucleotides are TGTGCCTGTGACATGGTGGGGGATTCCCAAGCCGATAAACTCATCTTT.

A remark on this clone: With only one base between it and a far larger clone, this is likely a read error. The gene calls are TRDV1 and TRDJ1; weak D call: TRDD2 (6 bases). TCRdb carries no J gene annotation; the J gene was assigned here by matching the DNA with germline. The CDR3 has 24 residues. The V gene lost 1 base and the J gene lost 0 bases, with 36 bases spanning the gap. In germline, CDR1 is TSWWSYY, CDR2 QGS. CDR3 nucleotides: TGTGCTCTTGGGGAACGACCCCCCGCCGTGTCCCCATTCCTAAGGACAGAGTACACCGATAAACTCATCTTT. Amino acids: CALGERPPAVSPFLRTEYTDKLIF.

This clone came up a few times. TCRdb shows a much larger clone's protein in place of this DNA's translation, and the two differ at residue 3, likely through a read error; the protein shown is translated from the DNA. J is TRDJ3 and V is TRDV2; 7 bases match TRDD3. CDR1 and CDR2 from the germline V gene are GEAIGNYY and EKD. The CDR3 sequence is 18 residues long. The CDR3, as DNA: TGTGCCCGTGACAAAATACTGGGGAGCTCCTGGGACACCCGACAGATGTTTTTC. Its translation: CARDKILGSSWDTRQMFF.

The rearrangement links TRDV1 to TRDJ1; 10 bases are a match to TRDD3. The J gene comes from matching the DNA to germline here; TCRdb lacks it. Germline lookup yields CDR1 TSWWSYY and CDR2 QGS. V dropped 5 bases and J dropped 0; count of bases not matched to a gene: 30. The CDR3 spans 24 residues. CDR3 coding DNA: TGTGCTCTTGGGACACCGTCTTCCGCCTGGGTAACACTGGGGGATTCACCGTACACCGATAAACTCATCTTT. This encodes CALGTPSSAWVTLGDSPYTDKLIF.

This clone has only a few counts. This chain connects TRDV1 to TRDJ1, with TRDD3 matching 10 bases. No J gene was available from TCRdb, and it was assigned here by a germline match of the DNA. CDR1 is TSWWSYY, CDR2 QGS, per germline. V lost 2 bases, J lost 0 bases, and 33 bases stayed unmatched. This CDR3 has 26 residues. The CDR3 here is CALGERPYPMGDTHVMLSLYTDKLIF. As DNA, the CDR3 is TGTGCTCTTGGGGAAAGACCCTACCCCATGGGGGATACCCACGTTATGCTCTCCCTCTACACCGATAAACTCATCTTT.

In this sample, this clone turned up many times. The V and J genes are TRDV2 and TRDJ1; the match to TRDD3 covers 13 bases. The CDR3 has 16 residues. The ends lost 0 bases at V and 4 bases at J; junction bases unmatched: 4. Germline values: CDR1 GEAIGNYY, CDR2 EKD. The CDR3 loop is CACDTELGDTLDKLIF. The CDR3 DNA sequence: TGTGCCTGTGACACCGAACTGGGGGATACGCTCGATAAACTCATCTTT.

This clone is labeled as medium-sized. This sequence joins TRDV2 and TRDJ3, with 7 bases lining up with TRDD3. CDR1 GEAIGNYY and CDR2 EKD come from the germline V gene. V was pared by 3 bases and J by 0 bases, with 13 bases of the junction left unmatched. This CDR3 has 20 amino acids. The CDR3 loop is CACDRYWGSDSSWDTRQMFF. CDR3 DNA: TGTGCCTGTGACCGGTACTGGGGATCGGATAGCTCCTGGGACACCCGACAGATGTTTTTC.

Concerning this clone itself: TCRdb assigns this DNA the protein of a much larger clone, which departs from its translation at residue 5; this likely reflects a read error, and the protein shown comes from translating the DNA. The J gene is TRDJ3, the V gene TRDV2, with 8 bases fitting TRDD3. The CDR3 spans 19 residues. V lost 2 bases to trimming and J lost 1 base; unmatched junction nucleotides: 9. Looked up from germline, CDR1 is GEAIGNYY and CDR2 is EKD. In nucleotides, the CDR3 is TGTGCCTGTGACAAGATGACTGGGGGGGCGTCCTGGGACACCCGACAGATGTTTTTC. It codes for CACDKMTGGASWDTRQMFF.

The sample holds a few counts of this clone. The CDR3: CALGEPLPGITGGSLYPWKLIF. The DNA for the CDR3 is TGTGCTCTTGGGGAACCGCTTCCCGGTATAACTGGGGGCTCCCTGTATCCGTGGAAACTCATCTTT. The chain joins TRDV1 to TRDJ1, with 8 bases that match TRDD3. The J gene, not given by TCRdb, was assigned here from a germline match of the nucleotide sequence. Germline CDR1 is TSWWSYY and CDR2 is QGS. Unmatched junction bases numbered 30, after V lost 1 base and J lost 8 bases. The CDR3 totals 22 residues.

With respect to this clone: The protein in TCRdb stems from a much larger clone and differs at residue 3 from this DNA's translation, likely a read error; here the protein is translated from the DNA. The chain couples TRDV2 to TRDJ1, with TRDD3 identical over 9 bases. This CDR3 comprises 17 residues. Germline CDR1 reads GEAIGNYY; CDR2 reads EKD. CDR3 DNA sequence: TGTGCCTATGACACCGTGCGGGGATACGGTAACACCGATAAACTCATCTTT. This codes for CAYDTVRGYGNTDKLIF.

This clone appeared a few times. A far more abundant clone sits one base away, making this likely a read error. The sample carries other DNA sequences with the same CDR3. The chain uses TRDV2 and TRDJ1; 9 bases fit TRDD3. Germline V gene lookup returns CDR1 GEAIGNYY and CDR2 EKD. The CDR3 is made up of 17 amino acids. This CDR3 is CACDTVRGYGNTDKLIF. In DNA form, the CDR3 reads TGTGCCTGCGACACCGTGCGGGGATACGGTAACACCGATAAACTCATCTTT.

This clone was counted ten times or more. The J gene is TRDJ1, the V gene TRDV1; D is ambiguous. This CDR3 has 13 amino acids. Germline lookup yields CDR1 TSWWSYY and CDR2 QGS. The V end lost 1 base, the J end lost 3 bases, and 6 bases lay between the germline ends. The CDR3 sequence: CALGEQGSDKLIF. The DNA of the CDR3 is TGTGCTCTTGGGGAACAGGGGTCCGATAAACTCATCTTT.

With regard to this clone: A read error likely explains why the TCRdb protein, taken from a much larger clone, differs from this DNA's translation at residue 5; the protein shown is translated from the DNA. The chain uses TRDV2 and TRDJ1; 9 bases align to TRDD3. Germline loops: CDR1 GEAIGNYY, CDR2 EKD. The trim removed 2 bases at V and 4 bases at J, leaving 16 bases unmatched. The length of the CDR3 is 18 residues. CDR3 in DNA: TGTGCCTGTGACAGCGTAGGCCCTACTGGGGGACTGATCGATAAACTCATCTTT. Translated, it gives CACDSVGPTGGLIDKLIF.

This clone is deemed medium-sized. The chain joins TRDV2 to TRDJ1; 13 nucleotides match TRDD3. The ends lost 2 bases at V and 3 bases at J; junction bases unmatched: 8. The CDR3 covers 17 residues. Germline lookup yields CDR1 GEAIGNYY and CDR2 EKD. The CDR3 is CACDSLLGDTGSDKLIF. The CDR3 DNA reads as TGTGCCTGTGACAGTCTACTGGGGGATACGGGGTCCGATAAACTCATCTTT.

Remarks on this clone: Only one base separates this from a far larger clonotype, so it likely reflects a read error. The same CDR3 is also encoded by other DNA sequences in this sample. This rearrangement joins TRDV2 to TRDJ1, with TRDD3 matching 9 bases. There are 17 residues in the CDR3. The germline V gene encodes CDR1 GEAIGNYY and CDR2 EKD. This chain's CDR3 is CACDTLGDGKYTDKLIF. The CDR3 coding sequence is TGTGCCTGTGACACTCTGGGGGATGGAAAGTACACCGATAAGCTCATCTTT.

Note on this clone: TCRdb's listed protein matches a much larger clone and diverges from this DNA's translation at residue 4, likely through a read error; the protein shown comes from the DNA. The V call is TRDV1, the J call TRDJ4; D is possibly TRDD3 (10 bases). TCRdb does not report a J gene; here it was assigned by matching the DNA to germline references. CDR1 is TSWWSYY and CDR2 is QGS in the germline V gene. CDR3 length: 22 amino acids. CDR3 amino acids: CALAELEPSYRVLGDPRGPLIF. CDR3 DNA sequence: TGTGCTCTTGCGGAACTGGAACCTTCCTACCGTGTACTGGGGGATCCGAGGGGACCCCTGATCTTT.

CDR3 sequence (DNA): TGTGCAATGAGAGAGGGCTGGGTCGGGGATACCCTATACACCGATAAACTCATCTTT. Amino acids: CAMREGWVGDTLYTDKLIF. The chain uses TRAV14/DV4 and TRDJ1; 8 nucleotides match TRDD3. TCRdb gives no J gene; it was assigned here by matching the DNA to germline. V was clipped by 0 bases and J by 0 bases; unmatched bases: 12. The germline V gene encodes CDR1 TSDPSYG and CDR2 QGSYDQQN (reference sequence). The CDR3 length is 19 residues.

About this clone: The protein held in TCRdb is that of a much larger clone and does not match this DNA's translation at residue 14, likely because of a read error; the protein shown is translated from the DNA. V and J are TRDV2 and TRDJ1, with TRDD2 matching 8 bases. CDR1 GEAIGNYY and CDR2 EKD come from the germline V gene. Trimming cost V 3 bases and J 4 bases; bases outside gene matches: 24. This CDR3 region has 20 residues. The CDR3 loop reads CACDALPTSLGIKWIDKLIF. CDR3 nucleotides: TGTGCCTGTGACGCTCTTCCTACGTCTCTGGGAATAAAGTGGATCGATAAACTCATCTTT.

This clone has a count of ten or more. This chain joins TRDV2 and TRDJ1; TRDD3 aligns across 7 bases. The CDR3 has 17 residues. The J segment lost 0 bases and the V segment lost 5 bases, leaving 14 bases of the junction unmatched. CDR1 and CDR2 (germline): GEAIGNYY, EKD. CDR3 amino acids: CACVPELGILNTDKLIF. In DNA, the CDR3 is TGTGCCTGTGTGCCTGAACTGGGGATATTAAACACCGATAAACTCATCTTT.

With respect to this clone: TCRdb assigns this DNA the protein of a much larger clone, which departs from its translation at residue 10; this likely reflects a read error, and the protein shown comes from translating the DNA. The chain links TRDV2 to TRDJ1; 8 bases align to TRDD3. The CDR3 covers 15 residues. V lost 0 bases to trimming and J lost 4 bases; unmatched junction nucleotides: 6. Looked up from germline, CDR1 is GEAIGNYY and CDR2 is EKD. The CDR3 here is CACDTVLGGCDKLIF. The CDR3 region has the DNA TGTGCCTGTGACACCGTACTGGGGGGCTGCGATAAACTCATCTTT.

This clone is categorized as medium-sized. The chain is built from TRDV2 and TRDJ3; 7 bases match TRDD3. Looked up from germline, CDR1 is GEAIGNYY and CDR2 is EKD. V was pared by 6 bases and J by 1 base, with 11 bases of the junction left unmatched. The CDR3 loop spans 18 amino acids. For the CDR3, the DNA is TGTGCCTGTACTTCCGCTGGGGGCTCTTCCTGGGACACCCGACAGATGTTTTTC. Translating gives CACTSAGGSSWDTRQMFF.